A selection of T cell receptor beta chains follows, all from one sample in a study of blood T cell repertoires in COVID-19. Only in-frame clones appear in the TCRdb table, and some are missing; sequencing was by immunoSEQ multiplex PCR. This table has 70,000 to 85,000 clones, 87% appearing once. The sample comprised peripheral blood. Every receptor here comes from a woman between 45 and 60 years old with active or convalescent COVID-19. CDR3s include the opening cysteine and the closing phenylalanine or tryptophan. D genes are given only for firm matches. Clone size, where shown, is once, few, many, or a class for clones that have expanded.

CDR3aa: CASTSGRASTDTQYF
CDR3nt: TGCGCCAGCACTAGCGGGAGAGCTAGCACAGATACGCAGTATTTT
d_gene: TRBD2
abundance: -
j_gene: TRBJ2-3
v_gene: TRBV5-1

CDR3aa: CASSLFSNQPQHF
CDR3nt: TGTGCCAGCAGCCTCTTTAGCAATCAGCCCCAGCATTTT
d_gene: -
abundance: -
j_gene: TRBJ1-5
v_gene: TRBV5-8

CDR3aa: CASSLQTGELFF
CDR3nt: TGTGCCAGCAGCCTCCAGACCGGGGAGCTGTTTTTT
d_gene: -
abundance: -
j_gene: TRBJ2-2
v_gene: TRBV7-9

CDR3aa: CASSTGSAEAFF
CDR3nt: TGTGCCAGCAGTACGGGAAGCGCTGAAGCTTTCTTT
d_gene: -
abundance: -
j_gene: TRBJ1-1
v_gene: TRBV12-3/TRBV12-4

CDR3aa: CATVTGQTQETQYF
CDR3nt: TGTGCCACCGTCACCGGACAGACACAAGAGACCCAGTACTTC
d_gene: -
abundance: -
j_gene: TRBJ2-5
v_gene: TRBV25-1

CDR3aa: CASSQPQEAGETQYF
CDR3nt: TGTGCCAGCAGCCAACCCCAGGAAGCGGGAGAGACCCAGTACTTC
d_gene: -
abundance: -
j_gene: TRBJ2-5
v_gene: TRBV3-1/TRBV3-2

CDR3aa: CASSQESPPRTDTQYF
CDR3nt: TGTGCCAGCAGCCAAGAATCGCCCCCCAGGACAGATACGCAGTATTTT
d_gene: -
abundance: -
j_gene: TRBJ2-3
v_gene: TRBV4-2

CDR3aa: CASNPLGRPAEQYF
CDR3nt: TGTGCCAGCAATCCCCTCGGGAGACCGGCCGAGCAGTACTTC
d_gene: -
abundance: -
j_gene: TRBJ2-7
v_gene: TRBV6-6

CDR3aa: CASRGDYEQYF
CDR3nt: TGTGCCAGCAGAGGGGACTACGAGCAGTACTTC
d_gene: -
abundance: once
j_gene: TRBJ2-7
v_gene: TRBV27

CDR3aa: CASSRNTGSGNTIYF
CDR3nt: TGTGCCAGCAGTCGGAACACAGGCTCTGGAAACACCATATATTTT
d_gene: -
abundance: -
j_gene: TRBJ1-3
v_gene: TRBV7-8

CDR3aa: CASSLAGTYEQYF
CDR3nt: TGTGCCAGCAGCTTGGCCGGGACCTACGAGCAGTACTTC
d_gene: -
abundance: -
j_gene: TRBJ2-7
v_gene: TRBV5-4

CDR3aa: CASSGRDRGNGYTF
CDR3nt: TGTGCCAGCAGCGGCCGGGACAGGGGCAACGGCTACACCTTC
d_gene: -
abundance: once
j_gene: TRBJ1-2
v_gene: TRBV21-1

CDR3aa: CASSQRTATEAFF
CDR3nt: TGCGCCAGCAGCCAGAGGACAGCCACTGAAGCTTTCTTT
d_gene: -
abundance: -
j_gene: TRBJ1-1
v_gene: TRBV5-1

CDR3aa: CASSASWDSSYEQYF
CDR3nt: TGTGCCAGCAGCGCATCGTGGGACAGCTCCTACGAGCAGTACTTC
d_gene: TRBD1
abundance: -
j_gene: TRBJ2-7
v_gene: TRBV7-2

CDR3aa: CASSGGLAGRSYNEQFF
CDR3nt: TGTGCCAGCAGCGGGGGACTAGCGGGGCGCTCCTACAATGAGCAGTTCTTC
d_gene: TRBD2
abundance: -
j_gene: TRBJ2-1
v_gene: TRBV2

CDR3aa: CASSEWDTMNTEAFF
CDR3nt: TGTGCCAGCAGTGAATGGGACACCATGAACACTGAAGCTTTCTTT
d_gene: -
abundance: -
j_gene: TRBJ1-1
v_gene: TRBV2

CDR3aa: CASSVVGSNYGYTF
CDR3nt: TGTGCCAGCAGCGTAGTAGGGAGCAACTATGGCTACACCTTC
d_gene: -
abundance: -
j_gene: TRBJ1-2
v_gene: TRBV9

CDR3aa: CASRPGGQGWNGGYTF
CDR3nt: TGTGCCAGCAGGCCGGGCGGACAGGGGTGGAATGGGGGCTACACCTTC
d_gene: TRBD1
abundance: -
j_gene: TRBJ1-2
v_gene: TRBV7-9

CDR3aa: CASSPTPGQGGLSYGYTF
CDR3nt: TGTGCCAGCAGCCCAACCCCTGGACAGGGGGGCCTCTCCTATGGCTACACCTTC
d_gene: TRBD1
abundance: -
j_gene: TRBJ1-2
v_gene: TRBV3-1/TRBV3-2

CDR3aa: CASSLPLGGTEAFF
CDR3nt: TGTGCCAGCAGCCTCCCTCTGGGGGGCACTGAAGCTTTCTTT
d_gene: -
abundance: few
j_gene: TRBJ1-1
v_gene: TRBV7-9

CDR3aa: CASSLTNRELTYEQYF
CDR3nt: TGTGCCAGCAGCTTGACCAACAGGGAACTTACCTACGAGCAGTACTTC
d_gene: -
abundance: -
j_gene: TRBJ2-7
v_gene: TRBV5-7

CDR3aa: CAISESSGANTEAFF
CDR3nt: TGTGCCATCAGTGAGTCGTCCGGAGCCAACACTGAAGCTTTCTTT
d_gene: -
abundance: -
j_gene: TRBJ1-1
v_gene: TRBV10-3

CDR3aa: CASYTGDMTEAFF
CDR3nt: TGTGCCAGCTACACAGGGGATATGACTGAAGCTTTCTTT
d_gene: TRBD1
abundance: -
j_gene: TRBJ1-1
v_gene: TRBV27

CDR3aa: CASSLGGPNEQFF
CDR3nt: TGTGCCAGCAGCTTAGGAGGGCCCAATGAGCAGTTCTTC
d_gene: -
abundance: -
j_gene: TRBJ2-1
v_gene: TRBV7-3

CDR3aa: CASSIQRGGYNEQFF
CDR3nt: TGTGCCAGCAGCATACAGCGGGGGGGTTACAATGAGCAGTTCTTC
d_gene: TRBD2
abundance: -
j_gene: TRBJ2-1
v_gene: TRBV5-6

CDR3aa: CASSQGQGLNTEAFF
CDR3nt: TGCGCCAGCAGCCAAGGTCAGGGGCTGAACACTGAAGCTTTCTTT
d_gene: -
abundance: -
j_gene: TRBJ1-1
v_gene: TRBV4-3

CDR3aa: CASSELPRGVDTQYF
CDR3nt: TGTGCCAGCAGTGAGCTCCCCAGGGGAGTCGATACGCAGTATTTT
d_gene: -
abundance: -
j_gene: TRBJ2-3
v_gene: TRBV2

CDR3aa: CASSTRGVGYTF
CDR3nt: TGTGCCAGTAGTACCAGGGGGGTTGGCTACACCTTC
d_gene: TRBD1
abundance: few
j_gene: TRBJ1-2
v_gene: TRBV19

CDR3aa: CASSPWGGEVDGYTF
CDR3nt: TGTGCCAGCAGTCCTTGGGGAGGGGAGGTGGATGGCTACACCTTC
d_gene: -
abundance: -
j_gene: TRBJ1-2
v_gene: TRBV6-6

CDR3aa: CASRSTGGPADTQYF
CDR3nt: TGTGCCAGCAGATCGACAGGGGGCCCCGCAGATACGCAGTATTTT
d_gene: TRBD1
abundance: -
j_gene: TRBJ2-3
v_gene: TRBV27

CDR3aa: CASSLSMSTEKLFF
CDR3nt: TGTGCCAGCAGCTTATCGATGAGTACTGAAAAACTGTTTTTT
d_gene: -
abundance: -
j_gene: TRBJ1-4
v_gene: TRBV7-2

CDR3aa: CASSSVDRGSYEQYF
CDR3nt: TGTGCCAGCAGCTCCGTGGACAGGGGGAGTTACGAGCAGTACTTC
d_gene: TRBD1
abundance: -
j_gene: TRBJ2-7
v_gene: TRBV7-6

CDR3aa: CAWSLGQVLTLNTEAFF
CDR3nt: TGTGCCTGGAGTCTGGGACAGGTTCTTACTCTGAACACTGAAGCTTTCTTT
d_gene: TRBD1
abundance: -
j_gene: TRBJ1-1
v_gene: TRBV30

CDR3aa: CSVGQGVYGYTF
CDR3nt: TGCAGCGTTGGACAGGGCGTCTATGGCTACACCTTC
d_gene: TRBD1
abundance: -
j_gene: TRBJ1-2
v_gene: TRBV29-1

CDR3aa: CSASASGGTNEKLFF
CDR3nt: TGCAGTGCTAGTGCAAGTGGAGGGACTAATGAAAAACTGTTTTTT
d_gene: -
abundance: -
j_gene: TRBJ1-4
v_gene: TRBV20-1

CDR3aa: CASSPNSPGHAYGYTF
CDR3nt: TGTGCCAGCTCACCGAACTCTCCGGGACATGCATATGGCTACACCTTC
d_gene: -
abundance: -
j_gene: TRBJ1-2
v_gene: TRBV18

CDR3aa: CASSLSANTEAFF
CDR3nt: TGTGCCAGCAGTTTATCGGCGAACACTGAAGCTTTCTTT
d_gene: -
abundance: -
j_gene: TRBJ1-1
v_gene: TRBV27

CDR3aa: CASSVGGLSYEQYF
CDR3nt: TGTGCCAGCAGCGTCGGGGGGCTCTCCTACGAGCAGTACTTC
d_gene: -
abundance: -
j_gene: TRBJ2-7
v_gene: TRBV9

CDR3aa: CATSDRGGQSTDTQYF
CDR3nt: TGTGCCACCAGTGACCGAGGGGGACAGAGCACAGATACGCAGTATTTT
d_gene: TRBD1
abundance: -
j_gene: TRBJ2-3
v_gene: TRBV24-1

CDR3aa: CASSSGPTNTGELFF
CDR3nt: TGTGCCAGCAGCTCAGGACCTACGAACACCGGGGAGCTGTTTTTT
d_gene: -
abundance: -
j_gene: TRBJ2-2
v_gene: TRBV13